The 32 T cell receptor beta chains below were found in one sample sequenced in a study of blood T cell repertoires in COVID-19. TCRdb keeps only in-frame clones here, not all; method: immunoSEQ multiplex PCR. The profile shows 110,000 or so clones, 84% of them singletons. The sample consisted of peripheral blood. Every receptor here comes from a woman aged 40 to 49 with acute or convalescent COVID-19.

This rearrangement joins TRBV6-5 to TRBJ1-5, with D hard to call. This CDR3 spans 13 amino acids. V lost 2 bases and J lost 5, with 7 bases in between. Looked up from germline, CDR1 is MNHEY and CDR2 is SVGAGI. The CDR3 DNA reads TGTGCCAGCAGTTACAGCGGGGATCAGCCCCAGCATTTT. Encoded protein: CASSYSGDQPQHF.

The genes are TRBV9 and TRBJ1-2; 7 nucleotides match TRBD1. Trimming took 0 bases from V and 8 from J; bases not matched to a gene: 4. The CDR3 runs 13 residues. CDR1 and CDR2 from the germline V gene are SGDLS and YYNGEE. In nucleotides, the CDR3 is TGTGCCAGCAGCGTAGGGACAGGACAGGGCTACACCTTC. It encodes CASSVGTGQGYTF. The full variable domain, rest sourced from reference TRBV9 and TRBJ1-2, is DSGVTQTPKHLITATGQRVTLRCSPRSGDLSVYWYQQSLDQGLQFLIQYYNGEERAKGNILERFSAQQFPDLHSELNLSSLELGDSALYFCASSVGTGQGYTFGSGTRLTVV.

V usage is TRBV7-2 and J usage is TRBJ2-7, with TRBD1 matching 10 bases. This CDR3 spans 15 amino acids. Germline lookup yields CDR1 SGHTA and CDR2 FQGNSA. The J segment lost 3 bases and the V segment lost 0 bases, leaving 2 bases of the junction unmatched. In nucleotides, the CDR3 is TGTGCCAGCAGCTTAGCCGGGACAGGGGACTACGAGCAGTACTTC. It yields the protein CASSLAGTGDYEQYF.

The chain has TRBV19 and TRBJ2-2, with 7 bases that match TRBD1. The length of the CDR3 is 16 residues. CDR1 and CDR2 from the germline V gene are LNHDA and SQIVND (reference sequence). V lost 3 bases, J lost 1 base, and 5 bases stayed unmatched. In DNA form, the CDR3 reads TGTGCCAGTAGTATCGGACGGACAGGGAACACCGGGGAGCTGTTTTTT. Protein sequence: CASSIGRTGNTGELFF.

Only one count was recorded for this clone. The chain has TRBV19 and TRBJ1-3; weak D call: TRBD1 (6 bases). Germline CDR1 LNHDA, CDR2 SQIVND (reference sequence). V lost 7 bases, J lost 1 base, and 17 bases lay in between. This CDR3 spans 16 amino acids. CDR3 DNA: TGTGCCAGTACCTATACCGGGACACGGTCTGGAAACACCATATATTTT. It is translated as CASTYTGTRSGNTIYF.

The gene calls are TRBV19 and TRBJ2-6, with D perhaps TRBD2 (5 bases). Germline assignment: CDR1 LNHDA and CDR2 SQIVND (reference sequence). CDR3 length equals 15 residues. With 2 bases removed from V and 4 bases from J, the gap between germline ends came to 9 bases. In DNA, the CDR3 is TGTGCCAGTAGTATACTAGCACCCGGGGCCAACGTCCTGACTTTC. Amino acid sequence: CASSILAPGANVLTF. Supplemented by reference TRBV19 and TRBJ2-6, the full variable domain reads DGGITQSPKYLFRKEGQNVTLSCEQNLNHDAMYWYRQDPGQGLRLIYYSQIVNDFQKGDIAEGYSVSREKKESFPLTVTSAQKNPTAFYLCASSILAPGANVLTFGAGSRLTVL.

The chain uses TRBV18 and TRBJ2-7; tentative D call: TRBD1 (8 bases). This CDR3 contains 13 residues. Germline CDR1 reads KGHSH; CDR2 reads LQKENI. Trimming removed 4 bases at V and 6 bases at J, with 13 bases between. The CDR3 is CASSLDREGEQYF. CDR3 nucleotides: TGTGCCAGCTCACTGGACAGGGAGGGCGAGCAGTACTTC.

V is TRBV5-6 and J is TRBJ1-1, with D unclear. V lost 0 bases and J 1 base, leaving 4 bases between the germline ends. Per germline, CDR1 SGHDT and CDR2 YYEEEE. This CDR3 spans 13 amino acids. The CDR3 sequence: CASSLGGNTEAFF. Here the CDR3 DNA reads TGTGCCAGCAGCTTGGGCGGGAACACTGAAGCTTTCTTT.

The chain combines TRBV28 with TRBJ1-2; the match to TRBD1 covers 7 bases. This CDR3 spans 14 amino acids. Germline CDR1 MDHEN, CDR2 SYDVKM. J lost 6 bases, V lost 2 bases, and 6 bases had no gene match. CDR3 in amino acids: CASSLQTGVNGYTF. In DNA, the CDR3 is TGTGCCAGCAGTTTACAAACAGGGGTTAATGGCTACACCTTC.

CDR3 in DNA: TGCGCCAGCAGCCCAGGTGCGGCGTGGACAGAGGCCTACGAGCAGTACTTC. Protein product: CASSPGAAWTEAYEQYF. The V gene is TRBV5-1, the J gene TRBJ2-7, with D possibly TRBD1 on 6 matching bases. V was cut by 4 bases and J by 2 bases, with 22 bases left in between. The CDR3 spans 17 residues. The germline CDR1 and CDR2 sequences are SGHRS and YFSETQ.

V and J are TRBV7-2 and TRBJ2-2; D gene unclear. The CDR3 loop spans 16 amino acids. Germline V gives CDR1 SGHTA, CDR2 FQGNSA. V was clipped by 0 bases and J by 0 bases, with 8 bases between them. CDR3 residues: CASSLAVRANTGELFF. The CDR3 DNA reads TGTGCCAGCAGCTTAGCGGTACGGGCGAACACCGGGGAGCTGTTTTTT.

This clone was seen a few times. This chain joins TRBV9 and TRBJ2-2; D uncertain. This CDR3 contains 16 residues. Germline assignment: CDR1 SGDLS and CDR2 YYNGEE. V shed 0 bases and J shed 2 bases, with 11 bases lying between them. The CDR3 loop reads CASSVAVQVNTGELFF. As DNA, the CDR3 is TGTGCCAGCAGCGTAGCGGTTCAGGTCAACACCGGGGAGCTGTTTTTT.

The chain has TRBV19 and TRBJ2-7; 10 bases map to TRBD1. The CDR3 extends over 14 amino acids. Looked up from germline, CDR1 is LNHDA and CDR2 is SQIVND (reference sequence). Unmatched junction bases numbered 3, after V lost 3 bases and J lost 4 bases. CDR3: CASSIGQGGYEQYF. The CDR3 DNA sequence: TGTGCCAGTAGTATTGGACAGGGGGGTTACGAGCAGTACTTC.

This chain joins TRBV19 and TRBJ2-7; 7 bases map to TRBD1. Germline assignment: CDR1 LNHDA and CDR2 SQIVND (reference sequence). The CDR3 extends over 16 amino acids. With V trimmed by 4 bases and J by 0 bases, 9 bases remained unmatched. The CDR3 reads CASSSPGTAISYEQYF. CDR3 DNA: TGTGCCAGTAGTAGCCCCGGGACAGCTATCTCCTACGAGCAGTACTTC.

V usage is TRBV9 and J usage is TRBJ1-1; 7 bases map to TRBD1. Germline V gene data show CDR1 as SGDLS and CDR2 as YYNGEE. The CDR3 is 13 residues long. V trimming: 9 bases; J trimming: 11 bases; junction bases outside the gene matches: 16. The CDR3 nucleotides read TGTGCCACCCGAACGGGGACAGCGGCGGTGGCTTTCTTT. Translating it yields CATRTGTAAVAFF.

This chain joins TRBV30 and TRBJ2-3; tentative D call: TRBD2 (6 bases). Germline CDR1 and CDR2: GTSNPN and SVGIG (reference sequence). The ends were cut back, 2 bases at V and 1 base at J, with 10 bases in the middle. The CDR3 is made up of 14 amino acids. CDR3: CAWSSWGGTDTQYF. DNA for the CDR3: TGTGCCTGGAGTTCGTGGGGGGGCACAGATACGCAGTATTTT.

V usage is TRBV5-1 and J usage is TRBJ1-2; D gene uncertain. CDR1 is SGHRS, CDR2 YFSETQ, per germline. Deletions cut 0 bases from V and 4 bases from J, with 7 bases between. This CDR3 contains 13 residues. The DNA for the CDR3 is TGCGCCAGCAGCTTGGCTGAGGCCTATGGCTACACCTTC. It is translated as CASSLAEAYGYTF.

This chain uses TRBV6-5 with TRBJ1-5, with 12 bases matching TRBD1. The CDR3 is 15 amino acids. Germline values: CDR1 MNHEY, CDR2 SVGAGI. V dropped 7 bases and J dropped 3; count of bases not matched to a gene: 4. Written as DNA, the CDR3 is TGTGCCAGCAAGGGACAGGGGGCGACCAATCAGCCCCAGCATTTT. Translated: CASKGQGATNQPQHF.

The count of this clone is one. The chain joins TRBV7-9 to TRBJ2-1; 11 nucleotides agree with TRBD2. This CDR3 comprises 16 residues. Germline CDR1 SEHNR, CDR2 FQNEAQ (reference sequence). V lost 1 base and J lost 7; bases outside the gene matches: 6. CDR3 DNA: TGTGCCAGCAGCTTAGTCGGTAGCGGGGGGGCAAATGAGCAGTTCTTC. This encodes CASSLVGSGGANEQFF.

In this sample, this clone turned up a few times. The gene calls are TRBV7-9 and TRBJ1-2, with no clear D. V was pared by 10 bases and J by 0 bases, with 6 bases between. The CDR3 has 11 residues. Germline CDR1 SEHNR, CDR2 FQNEAQ (reference sequence). DNA of the CDR3: TGTGCCACTCTCGCTAACTATGGCTACACCTTC. It translates to CATLANYGYTF.

The V gene is TRBV2, the J gene TRBJ2-2; 7 bases align to TRBD1. The CDR3 is 14 amino acids. With 4 bases clipped from V and 5 bases from J, the junction kept 4 bases outside the gene matches. Germline V gene data show CDR1 as SNHLY and CDR2 as FYNNEI. CDR3 nucleotide sequence: TGTGCCAGCAGTGGGGACAGTCCAACCGGGGAGCTGTTTTTT. Its protein is CASSGDSPTGELFF.

The rearrangement links TRBV29-1 to TRBJ2-7; 7 bases agree with TRBD1. This CDR3 has 16 residues. Trimming cost V 5 bases and J 0 bases; bases outside gene matches: 13. Germline CDR1 SQVTM, CDR2 ANQGSEA. CDR3 protein: CSVNRLGRDSSYEQYF. Written as DNA, the CDR3 is TGCAGCGTTAATCGTCTGGGCAGGGACAGCTCCTACGAGCAGTACTTC.

This chain joins TRBV19 and TRBJ1-5, with TRBD1 identical over 9 bases. J gave up 3 bases and V 7 bases, and 16 bases lay outside the gene matches. Per germline, CDR1 LNHDA and CDR2 SQIVND (reference sequence). This CDR3 is built from 18 residues. CDR3: CASNSPWTGAEDNQPQHF. The CDR3 DNA is TGTGCCAGTAACTCTCCTTGGACAGGGGCGGAGGACAATCAGCCCCAGCATTTT. The full variable domain, rest sourced from reference TRBV19 and TRBJ1-5, is DGGITQSPKYLFRKEGQNVTLSCEQNLNHDAMYWYRQDPGQGLRLIYYSQIVNDFQKGDIAEGYSVSREKKESFPLTVTSAQKNPTAFYLCASNSPWTGAEDNQPQHFGDGTRLSIL.

The chain carries TRBV19 and TRBJ1-2; D is perhaps TRBD1 (6 bases). Trimming removed 8 bases from V and 2 bases from J, with 12 bases in between. There are 13 residues in the CDR3. Germline V lookup: CDR1 LNHDA, CDR2 SQIVND (reference sequence). As DNA, the CDR3 is TGTGCCAGTTCCGGGACAAAAAACTATGGCTACACCTTC. It encodes CASSGTKNYGYTF.

The genes are TRBV5-4 and TRBJ2-3; D possibly corresponds to TRBD1 (6 bases). Germline V gene data show CDR1 as SGHNT and CDR2 as YYREEE (reference sequence). The CDR3 contains 16 residues. The V end lost 4 bases, the J end lost 2 bases, and 17 bases lay between the germline ends. The CDR3 is CASSQGQPLSTDTQYF. The CDR3 nucleotides read TGTGCCAGCAGCCAAGGACAGCCCCTCTCCACAGATACGCAGTATTTT.

The chain links TRBV2 to TRBJ1-5, with 9 bases aligning to TRBD1. The germline V gene has CDR1 SNHLY and CDR2 FYNNEI. Losses at the gene ends were 6 bases for V and 7 bases for J; bases not matched to a gene: 4. CDR3 size: 13 residues. CDR3 sequence: CASSWTGEQPQHF. DNA of the CDR3: TGTGCCAGCAGCTGGACAGGGGAACAGCCCCAGCATTTT.

This rearrangement joins TRBV7-8 to TRBJ2-3; D is ambiguous. Germline loops: CDR1 SGHVS, CDR2 FQNEAQ. CDR3 length: 15 residues. V was pared by 0 bases and J by 2 bases, with 9 bases between. The CDR3 bases are TGTGCCAGCAGCTTAGCGATGGTAGACACAGATACGCAGTATTTT. It is translated as CASSLAMVDTDTQYF. Complete variable domain (other parts from reference TRBV7-8 and TRBJ2-3): GAGVSQSPRYKVAKRGQDVALRCDPISGHVSLFWYQQALGQGPEFLTYFQNEAQLDKSGLPSDRFFAERPEGSVSTLKIQRTQQEDSAVYLCASSLAMVDTDTQYFGPGTRLTVL.

DNA for the CDR3: TGTGCCAGCAGCCAAACCACAGGGGCAGCCAGGTTGGCGAATGAGCAGTTCTTC. Translated: CASSQTTGAARLANEQFF. The chain combines TRBV14 with TRBJ2-1; 7 nucleotides match TRBD1. In germline, CDR1 is SGHDN, CDR2 FVKESK. The V and J ends lost 2 bases and 7 bases, in that order; junction bases with no gene match: 17. The CDR3 has 18 residues.

The V and J genes are TRBV30 and TRBJ2-1; 7 positions agree with TRBD2. The CDR3 totals 14 residues. Trimming cost V 6 bases and J 4 bases; bases outside gene matches: 9. Germline-derived CDR1 and CDR2 are GTSNPN and SVGIG (reference sequence). The CDR3 loop reads CACRRLAVYNEQFF. In DNA, the CDR3 is TGTGCCTGCAGGAGGCTAGCGGTATACAATGAGCAGTTCTTC.

This sequence joins TRBV6-5 and TRBJ2-7; TRBD1 matches 7 bases. CDR3 size: 14 residues. CDR1 and CDR2 from the germline V gene are MNHEY and SVGAGI. V shed 7 bases, J shed 3 bases, and the junction held 9 bases outside the gene matches. CDR3 in DNA: TGTGCCAGCACCGTTGTACAGGGGTACTACGAGCAGTACTTC. It codes for CASTVVQGYYEQYF.

The chain recombines TRBV11-2 with TRBJ2-4; weak D call: TRBD2 (5 bases). CDR1 is SGHAT and CDR2 is FQNNGV in the germline V gene. The CDR3 sequence is 16 residues long. The V and J ends lost 3 bases and 0 bases respectively, with 12 bases between them. The CDR3 protein is CASSFGEGRAKNIQYF. CDR3 sequence (DNA): TGTGCCAGCAGCTTTGGAGAGGGCCGAGCCAAAAACATTCAGTACTTC.

The chain is built from TRBV3-1 (or the pseudogene TRBV3-2) and TRBJ2-7; D gene uncertain. Trimming left V 3 bases short and J 4 bases short, with 13 bases between. Germline V gene lookup returns CDR1 LGHDT and CDR2 YNNKEL (reference sequence). The CDR3 spans 14 residues. The CDR3 DNA reads as TGTGCCAGCAGCCAGTCGAGAGGAAGGTACGAGCAGTACTTC. This translates into CASSQSRGRYEQYF.